Listed below are T cell receptor beta chains from one sample, sequenced in a study of blood T cell repertoires in COVID-19. Assay used: immunoSEQ multiplex PCR; TCRdb lists only in-frame clones, some missing. This table holds 72,000 or so clones, over 75% found once. Sequenced material: peripheral blood. The receptor source for this set is a woman older than 75 with acute or convalescent COVID-19. CDR3s include the opening cysteine and the closing phenylalanine or tryptophan. The D gene is left open where the match is weak. The size field is filled for only some rows; it gives once, few, many or a size class.

d_call clone_size j_call v_call cdr3_nt cdr3_aa
TRBD1 NA TRBJ2-3 TRBV29-1 TGCAGCGTTGAACCCGGGACAGCAGCCACAGATACGCAGTATTTT CSVEPGTAATDTQYF
NA NA TRBJ1-2 TRBV14 TGTGCCAGCAGCCAAGATCTTCGAGGGAATGGCTACACCTTC CASSQDLRGNGYTF
TRBD1 NA TRBJ2-1 TRBV4-3 TGCGCCAGCAGCCAAGATAAGACAGGGTTCTACAATGAGCAGTTCTTC CASSQDKTGFYNEQFF
TRBD1 NA TRBJ1-2 TRBV10-3 TGTGCCATCAGTGGTGGGGACAGGACCAAGTACTACACCTTC CAISGGDRTKYYTF
TRBD1 NA TRBJ1-2 TRBV5-6 TGTGCCAGCAGCTTGGGACAGGGGGGATTTCATTTCTACACCTTC CASSLGQGGFHFYTF
TRBD1 few TRBJ1-2 TRBV18 TGTGCCAGCTCTCCAACAGGGGGCTACGGCTACACCTTC CASSPTGGYGYTF
NA NA TRBJ1-2 TRBV19 TGTGCCAGTAGTGGCTCACATCTCTATGGGAGAGGCTATGGCTACACCTTC CASSGSHLYGRGYGYTF
NA few TRBJ2-3 TRBV21-1 TGTGCCAGCAGCAAAAGTGGGACTCAATTACGCACAGATACGCAGTATTTT CASSKSGTQLRTDTQYF
TRBD1 NA TRBJ1-1 TRBV6-2/TRBV6-3 TGTGCCAGCAGTTACAGGGGGCGCAAAGCTTTCTTT CASSYRGRKAFF
TRBD1 NA TRBJ2-1 TRBV5-6 TGTGCCAGCAGCTCGTACCTCGACAGGGTCTCCTACAATGAGCAGTTCTTC CASSSYLDRVSYNEQFF
TRBD1 NA TRBJ2-5 TRBV10-3 TGTGCCATCAGTGATACAGGGGGCCAAGAGACCCAGTACTTC CAISDTGGQETQYF
TRBD1 NA TRBJ1-2 TRBV7-9 TGTGCCAGCAGCCTCGGGGACAGAGCTAACTATGGCTACACCTTC CASSLGDRANYGYTF
TRBD2 NA TRBJ2-1 TRBV5-1 TGCGCCAGCAGCTTGGCCGGGGCGGGAGACTCCTACAATGAGCAGTTCTTC CASSLAGAGDSYNEQFF
TRBD1 NA TRBJ2-7 TRBV5-4 TGTGCCAGCAGCTTGGAGGGACAGGGGTCCGAGCAGTACTTC CASSLEGQGSEQYF
NA NA TRBJ1-6 TRBV3-1/TRBV3-2 TGTGCCAGCAGGACGGAGGGGATCGATAATTCACCCCTCCACTTT CASRTEGIDNSPLHF
NA NA TRBJ2-1 TRBV11-2 TGTGCCAGCAGCCGAGAGGGTGAGCAGTTCTTC CASSREGEQFF
NA NA TRBJ1-1 TRBV13 TGTGCCAGCAGCTTACCAGTCACTGAAGCTTTCTTT CASSLPVTEAFF
NA NA TRBJ1-1 TRBV3-1/TRBV3-2 TGTGCCAGCAGCCCCACGGGAAGGAACGCTGAAGCTTTCTTT CASSPTGRNAEAFF
TRBD1 NA TRBJ1-6 TRBV7-8 TGTGCCAGCAGCTCTCGGACAGGGAACTATAATTCACCCCTCCACTTT CASSSRTGNYNSPLHF
NA once TRBJ1-2 TRBV9 TGTGCCAGCAGCGTAGCTACGACAGAAAGCTATGGCTACACCTTC CASSVATTESYGYTF